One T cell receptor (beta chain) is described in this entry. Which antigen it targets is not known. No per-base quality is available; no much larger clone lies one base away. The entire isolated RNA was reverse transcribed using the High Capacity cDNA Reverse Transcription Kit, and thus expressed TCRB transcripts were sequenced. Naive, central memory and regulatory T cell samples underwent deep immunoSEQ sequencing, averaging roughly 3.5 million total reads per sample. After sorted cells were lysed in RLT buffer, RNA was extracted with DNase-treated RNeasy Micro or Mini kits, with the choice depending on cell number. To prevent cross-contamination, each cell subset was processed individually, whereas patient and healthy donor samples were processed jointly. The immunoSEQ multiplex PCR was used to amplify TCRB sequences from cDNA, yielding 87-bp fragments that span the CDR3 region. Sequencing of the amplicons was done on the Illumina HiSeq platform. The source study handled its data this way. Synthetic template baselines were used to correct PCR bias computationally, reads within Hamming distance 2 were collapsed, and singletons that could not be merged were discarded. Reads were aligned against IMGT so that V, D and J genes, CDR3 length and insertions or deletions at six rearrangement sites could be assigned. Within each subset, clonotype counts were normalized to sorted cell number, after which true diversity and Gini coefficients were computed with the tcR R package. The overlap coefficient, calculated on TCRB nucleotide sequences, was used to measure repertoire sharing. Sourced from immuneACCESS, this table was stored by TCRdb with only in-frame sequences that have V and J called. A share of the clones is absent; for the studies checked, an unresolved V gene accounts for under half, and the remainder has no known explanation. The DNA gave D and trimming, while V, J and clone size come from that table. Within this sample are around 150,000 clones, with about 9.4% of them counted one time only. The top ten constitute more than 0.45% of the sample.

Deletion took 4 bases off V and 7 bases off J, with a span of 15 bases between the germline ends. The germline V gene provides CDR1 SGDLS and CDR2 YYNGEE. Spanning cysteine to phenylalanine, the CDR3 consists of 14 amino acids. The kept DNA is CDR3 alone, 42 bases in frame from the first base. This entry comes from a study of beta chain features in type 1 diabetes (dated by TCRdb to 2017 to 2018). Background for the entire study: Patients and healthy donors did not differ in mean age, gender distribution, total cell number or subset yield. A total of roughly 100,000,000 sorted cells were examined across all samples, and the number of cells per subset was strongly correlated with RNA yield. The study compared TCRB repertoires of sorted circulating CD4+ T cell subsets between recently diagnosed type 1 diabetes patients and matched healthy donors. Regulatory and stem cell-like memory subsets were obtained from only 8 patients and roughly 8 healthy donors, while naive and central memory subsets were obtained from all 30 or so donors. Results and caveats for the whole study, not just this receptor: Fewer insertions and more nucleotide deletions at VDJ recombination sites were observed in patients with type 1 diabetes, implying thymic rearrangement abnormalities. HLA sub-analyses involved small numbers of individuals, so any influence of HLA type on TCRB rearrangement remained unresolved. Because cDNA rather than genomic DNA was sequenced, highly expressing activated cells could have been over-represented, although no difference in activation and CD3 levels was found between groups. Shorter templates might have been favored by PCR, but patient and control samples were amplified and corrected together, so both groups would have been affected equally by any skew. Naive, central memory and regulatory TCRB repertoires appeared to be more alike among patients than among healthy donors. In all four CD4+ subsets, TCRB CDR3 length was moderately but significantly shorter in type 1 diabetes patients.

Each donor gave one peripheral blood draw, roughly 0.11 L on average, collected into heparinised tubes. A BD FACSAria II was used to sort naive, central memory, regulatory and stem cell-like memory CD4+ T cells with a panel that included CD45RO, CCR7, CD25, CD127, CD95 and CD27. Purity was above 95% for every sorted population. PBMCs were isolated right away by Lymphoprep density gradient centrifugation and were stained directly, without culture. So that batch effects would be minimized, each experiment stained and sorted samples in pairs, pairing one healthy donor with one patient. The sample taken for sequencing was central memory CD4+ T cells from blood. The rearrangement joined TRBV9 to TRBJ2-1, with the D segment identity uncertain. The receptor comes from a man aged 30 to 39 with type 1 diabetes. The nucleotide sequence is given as TGTGCCAGCAGCATCAGACTGACCACGAATGAGCAGTTCTTC. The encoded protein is CASSIRLTTNEQFF.